Presented here are 12 T cell receptor beta chains from one specimen sequenced in a study of cytomegalovirus exposure and HLA in healthy donors. The PCR made use of 60 Vbeta and 13 Jbeta primers. Assay: immunoSEQ multiplex PCR; the TCRdb copy retains only in-frame clones and omits some. The sample lists about 160,000 clones; 80% to 90% were seen once. Sequencing input: PBMCs. All receptors come from a woman younger than 30 in good health and CMV-seronegative.

The chain is built from TRBV6-5 and TRBJ1-5; D is unclear. Germline V CDR1 and CDR2: MNHEY, SVGAGI. The CDR3 spans 14 residues. The V end lost 8 bases, the J end lost 8 bases, and 19 bases lay between the germline ends. The CDR3 protein is CASAWQAGEEPQHF. The CDR3 nucleotides are TGTGCCAGCGCGTGGCAGGCTGGGGAGGAGCCCCAGCATTTT.

The rearrangement links TRBV5-1 to TRBJ2-2; TRBD2 is a possible D gene (5 bases). Germline V lookup: CDR1 SGHRS, CDR2 YFSETQ. This CDR3 region has 14 residues. Deletions cut 0 bases from V and 5 bases from J, with 8 bases between. DNA of the CDR3: TGCGCCAGCAGCTTGGAGCCGGGGACCGGGGAGCTGTTTTTT. This translates into CASSLEPGTGELFF. Variable domain in full (rest from reference TRBV5-1 and TRBJ2-2): KAGVTQTPRYLIKTRGQQVTLSCSPISGHRSVSWYQQTPGQGLQFLFEYFSETQRNKGNFPGRFSGRQFSNSRSEMNVSTLELGDSALYLCASSLEPGTGELFFGEGSRLTVL.

The rearrangement links TRBV9 to TRBJ1-1; TRBD1 aligns across 7 bases. The CDR3 contains 15 residues. Losses at the gene ends were 5 bases for V and 6 bases for J; bases not matched to a gene: 13. Germline CDR1 is SGDLS and CDR2 is YYNGEE. The CDR3 region is CASSTGQTIVAEAFF. The CDR3 bases are TGTGCCAGCAGTACGGGACAGACTATCGTCGCTGAAGCTTTCTTT.

The chain links TRBV7-3 to TRBJ2-2; tentative D call: TRBD1 (6 bases). V lost 4 bases to trimming and J lost 7 bases, with 10 bases between them. The germline V gene has CDR1 SGHTA and CDR2 FQGTGA. CDR3 length: 13 residues. The CDR3 sequence is CASSSRGGGELFF. The CDR3 DNA reads as TGTGCCAGCAGCTCCAGGGGTGGCGGGGAGCTGTTTTTT.

V gene TRBV18 combines with J gene TRBJ2-1; TRBD1 agrees at 7 bases. Germline-derived CDR1 and CDR2 are KGHSH and LQKENI. The CDR3 is made up of 20 amino acids. Trimming took 3 bases from V and 0 from J; bases not matched to a gene: 17. The DNA for the CDR3 is TGTGCCAGCTCACCCCCGACTTCGGACAGGTCCTATTACTCCTACAATGAGCAGTTCTTC. Its translation: CASSPPTSDRSYYSYNEQFF.

V is TRBV10-1 and J is TRBJ1-5; no reliable D call. Germline CDR1 is WNHNN and CDR2 is SYGVQD (reference sequence). This CDR3 has 15 residues. V was clipped by 2 bases and J by 3 bases, with 11 bases between them. The CDR3 DNA sequence: TGCGCCAGCAGTGAGATCTTTATCTTCAATCAGCCCCAGCATTTT. Translating gives CASSEIFIFNQPQHF.

This sequence joins TRBV11-2 and TRBJ2-7; 8 nucleotides line up with TRBD1. The V gene's germline CDR1 is SGHAT and CDR2 FQNNGV. V shed 5 bases, J shed 2 bases, and the junction held 11 bases outside the gene matches. There are 16 residues in the CDR3. The CDR3 bases are TGTGCCAGCAGCACCAGAGGACAGGGTGGACCCTACGAGCAGTACTTC. Translation: CASSTRGQGGPYEQYF.

The chain has TRBV5-1 and TRBJ1-1, with D unresolved. Germline-derived CDR1 and CDR2 are SGHRS and YFSETQ. The ends were cut back, 4 bases at V and 0 bases at J, with 7 bases in the middle. There are 13 residues in the CDR3. DNA of the CDR3: TGCGCCAGCAGCGGTACAGTGAACACTGAAGCTTTCTTT. Translating gives CASSGTVNTEAFF.

The rearrangement uses TRBV19 and TRBJ2-3; TRBD2 aligns across 7 bases. From germline, CDR1 is LNHDA and CDR2 SQIVND (reference sequence). With 7 bases clipped from V and 0 bases from J, the junction kept 7 bases outside the gene matches. The CDR3 spans 15 residues. CDR3 in amino acids: CASKERGLSTDTQYF. In DNA, the CDR3 is TGTGCCAGTAAAGAGCGGGGACTCAGCACAGATACGCAGTATTTT.

As for this clone: The junction shows a germline mismatch at one end, possibly a read error. The chain recombines TRBV7-9 with TRBJ1-1; D unclear. Germline V gene lookup returns CDR1 SEHNR and CDR2 FQNEAQ (reference sequence). The CDR3 runs to 17 residues. CDR3 protein: CSSSLGLIGQKNTEAFF. CDR3 in DNA: TGTTCCAGCAGCTTAGGACTAATCGGTCAGAAGAACACTGAAGCTTTCTTT.

As for this clone: The same CDR3 also results from other DNA sequences found in this sample. The V gene is TRBV6-5, the J gene TRBJ1-5; 11 nucleotides match TRBD1. The V and J ends lost 5 bases and 5 bases, in that order; junction bases with no gene match: 2. Germline lookup yields CDR1 MNHEY and CDR2 SVGAGI. The CDR3 is made up of 14 amino acids. The DNA of the CDR3 is TGTGCCAGCAGTCAGGACAGGGGGCATCAGCCCCAGCATTTT. Its translation is CASSQDRGHQPQHF.

CDR3 protein: CASSTGLFNEQFF. The DNA for the CDR3 is TGTGCCAGCAGTACGGGACTTTTCAATGAGCAGTTCTTC. The chain uses TRBV6-4 and TRBJ2-1, with a tentative D call TRBD2 (6 bases). Trimming removed 5 bases from V and 6 bases from J, with 11 bases in between. In germline, CDR1 is MRHNA, CDR2 SNTAGT. The CDR3 covers 13 residues.